The T cell receptor beta chain described here comes from a study of T cell responses to AZD1222 COVID-19 vaccine. Study-wide points: Spike-specific TCR depth and breadth grew after two AZD1222 doses. Reports say nearly half of spike-specific TCRs go after unmutated variant regions.

Between the trimmed V and J ends, which lost 8 bases and 1 base, there was a span of 14 bases. The CDR3 runs to 15 residues. CDR1 SNHLY and CDR2 FYNNEI come from the germline V gene. In the case of this clone: The target antigen is unknown.

Profiling relied on immunoSEQ multiplex PCR, and the TCRdb table lists in-frame clones only, not all of them. Of around 130,000 clones listed, more than 80% are singletons. Sequencing used peripheral blood, obtained on day 0 of AZD1222 vaccination. The rearrangement links TRBV2 to TRBJ2-2; D possibly uses TRBD1 or TRBD2 (5 bases each). This receptor was taken from an adult in good health. CDR3 in DNA: TGTGCCAGCCTCCGGGGCTCATTGAACACCGGGGAGCTGTTTTTT. Encoded protein: CASLRGSLNTGELFF.